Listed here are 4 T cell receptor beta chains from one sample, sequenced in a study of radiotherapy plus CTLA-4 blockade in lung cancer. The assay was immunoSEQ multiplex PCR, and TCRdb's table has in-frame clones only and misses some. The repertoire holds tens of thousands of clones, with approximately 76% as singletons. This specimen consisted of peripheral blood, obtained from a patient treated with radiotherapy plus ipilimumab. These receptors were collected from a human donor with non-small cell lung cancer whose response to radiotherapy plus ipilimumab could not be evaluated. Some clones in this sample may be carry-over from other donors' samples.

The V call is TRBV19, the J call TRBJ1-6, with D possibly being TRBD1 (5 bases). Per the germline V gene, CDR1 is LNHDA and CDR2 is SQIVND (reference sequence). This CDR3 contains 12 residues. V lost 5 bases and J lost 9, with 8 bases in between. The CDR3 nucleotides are TGTGCCAGTAGTGTTAGGGGTTCACCCCTCCACTTT. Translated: CASSVRGSPLHF. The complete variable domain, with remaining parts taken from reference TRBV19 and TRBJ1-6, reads DGGITQSPKYLFRKEGQNVTLSCEQNLNHDAMYWYRQDPGQGLRLIYYSQIVNDFQKGDIAEGYSVSREKKESFPLTVTSAQKNPTAFYLCASSVRGSPLHFGNGTRLTVT.

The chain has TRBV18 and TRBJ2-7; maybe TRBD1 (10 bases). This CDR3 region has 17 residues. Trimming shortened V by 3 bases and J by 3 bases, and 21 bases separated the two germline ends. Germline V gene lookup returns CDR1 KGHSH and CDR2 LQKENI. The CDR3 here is CASSPRGGGTGVYEQYF. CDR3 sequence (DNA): TGTGCCAGCTCACCGCGCGGGGGGGGGACAGGGGTCTACGAGCAGTACTTC.

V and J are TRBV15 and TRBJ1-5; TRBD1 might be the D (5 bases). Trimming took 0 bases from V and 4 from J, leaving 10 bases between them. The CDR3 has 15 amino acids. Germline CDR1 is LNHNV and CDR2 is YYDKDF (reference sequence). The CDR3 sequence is CATSRDTGENQPQHF. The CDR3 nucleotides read TGTGCCACCAGCAGAGACACAGGCGAAAATCAGCCCCAGCATTTT.

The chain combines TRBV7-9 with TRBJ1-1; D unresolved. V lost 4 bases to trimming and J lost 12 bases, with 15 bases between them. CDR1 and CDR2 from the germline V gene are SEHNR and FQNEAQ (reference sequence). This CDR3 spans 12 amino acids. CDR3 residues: CASSSTVFYTFF. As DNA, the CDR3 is TGTGCCAGCAGCTCCACGGTATTTTATACTTTCTTT.